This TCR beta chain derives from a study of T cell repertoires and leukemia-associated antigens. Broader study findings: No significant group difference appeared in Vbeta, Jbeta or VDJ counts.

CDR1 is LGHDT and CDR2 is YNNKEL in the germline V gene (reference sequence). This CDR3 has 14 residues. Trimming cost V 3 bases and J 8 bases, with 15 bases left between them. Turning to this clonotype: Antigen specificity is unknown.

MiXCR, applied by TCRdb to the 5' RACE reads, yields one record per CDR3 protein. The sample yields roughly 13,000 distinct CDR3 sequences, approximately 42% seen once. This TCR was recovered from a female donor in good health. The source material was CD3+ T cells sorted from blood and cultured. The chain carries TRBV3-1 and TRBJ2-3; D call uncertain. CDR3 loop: CASSHLRNLGTQYF. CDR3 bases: TGTGCCAGCAGCCACCTCAGAAATTTGGGTACGCAGTATTTT.